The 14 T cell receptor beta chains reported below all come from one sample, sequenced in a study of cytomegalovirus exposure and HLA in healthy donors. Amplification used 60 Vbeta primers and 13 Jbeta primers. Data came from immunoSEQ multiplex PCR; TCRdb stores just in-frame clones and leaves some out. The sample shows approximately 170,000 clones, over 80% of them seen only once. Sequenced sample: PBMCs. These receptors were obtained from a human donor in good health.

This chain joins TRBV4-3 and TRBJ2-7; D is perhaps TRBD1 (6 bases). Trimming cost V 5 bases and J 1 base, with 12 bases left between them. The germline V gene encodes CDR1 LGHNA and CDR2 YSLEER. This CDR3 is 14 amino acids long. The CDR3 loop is CASSFRDNSYEQYF. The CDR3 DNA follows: TGCGCCAGCAGCTTTCGGGACAATTCCTACGAGCAGTACTTC.

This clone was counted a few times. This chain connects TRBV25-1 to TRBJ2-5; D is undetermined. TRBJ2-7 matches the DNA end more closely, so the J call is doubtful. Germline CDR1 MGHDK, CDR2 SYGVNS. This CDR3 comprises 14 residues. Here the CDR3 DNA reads TGTGCCAGCAGTGAATTTGACGGTAGCTACGAGCAGTACTTC. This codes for CASSEFDGSYEQYF.

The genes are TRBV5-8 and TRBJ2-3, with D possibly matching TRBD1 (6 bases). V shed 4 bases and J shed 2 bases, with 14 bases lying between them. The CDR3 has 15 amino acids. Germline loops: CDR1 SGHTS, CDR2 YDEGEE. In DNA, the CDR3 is TGTGCCAGCAGCCCCGGGACAAGGTTCACAGATACGCAGTATTTT. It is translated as CASSPGTRFTDTQYF.

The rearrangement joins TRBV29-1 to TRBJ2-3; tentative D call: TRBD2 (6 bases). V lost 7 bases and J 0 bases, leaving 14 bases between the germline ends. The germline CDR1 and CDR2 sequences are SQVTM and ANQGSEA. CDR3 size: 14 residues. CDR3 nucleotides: TGCAGCGGGGTGCGGGGAACTAGCACAGATACGCAGTATTTT. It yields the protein CSGVRGTSTDTQYF.

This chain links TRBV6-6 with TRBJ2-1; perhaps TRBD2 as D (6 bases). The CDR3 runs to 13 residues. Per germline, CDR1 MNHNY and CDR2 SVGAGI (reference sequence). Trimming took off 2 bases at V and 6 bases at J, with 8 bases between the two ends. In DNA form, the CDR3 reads TGTGCCAGCAGTTACGTAGCGGCCAATGAGCAGTTCTTC. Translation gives CASSYVAANEQFF.

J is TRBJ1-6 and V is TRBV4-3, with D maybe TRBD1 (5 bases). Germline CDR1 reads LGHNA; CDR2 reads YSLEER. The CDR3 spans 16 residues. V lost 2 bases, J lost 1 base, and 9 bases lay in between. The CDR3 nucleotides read TGCGCCAGCAGCCAAATATCAGGGTCCTATAATTCACCCCTCCACTTT. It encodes CASSQISGSYNSPLHF.

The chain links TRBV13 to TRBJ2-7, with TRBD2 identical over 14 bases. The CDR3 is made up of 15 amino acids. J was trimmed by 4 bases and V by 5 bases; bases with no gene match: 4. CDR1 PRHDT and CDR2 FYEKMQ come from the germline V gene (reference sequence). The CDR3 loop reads CASSPGLAGGYEQYF. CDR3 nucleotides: TGTGCCAGCAGCCCAGGACTAGCGGGGGGTTACGAGCAGTACTTC.

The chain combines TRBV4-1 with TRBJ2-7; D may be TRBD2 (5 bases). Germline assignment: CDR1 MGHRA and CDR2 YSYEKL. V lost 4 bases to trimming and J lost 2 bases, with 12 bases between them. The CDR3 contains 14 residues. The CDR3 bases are TGCGCCAGCAGCCCACCCCGGAGGACCTACGAGCAGTACTTC. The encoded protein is CASSPPRRTYEQYF.

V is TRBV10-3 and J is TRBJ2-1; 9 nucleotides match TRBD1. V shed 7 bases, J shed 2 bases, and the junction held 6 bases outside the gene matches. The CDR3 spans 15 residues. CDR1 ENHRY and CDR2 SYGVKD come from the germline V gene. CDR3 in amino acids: CAITPGTGTYNEQFF. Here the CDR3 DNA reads TGTGCCATCACTCCCGGGACAGGGACCTACAATGAGCAGTTCTTC.

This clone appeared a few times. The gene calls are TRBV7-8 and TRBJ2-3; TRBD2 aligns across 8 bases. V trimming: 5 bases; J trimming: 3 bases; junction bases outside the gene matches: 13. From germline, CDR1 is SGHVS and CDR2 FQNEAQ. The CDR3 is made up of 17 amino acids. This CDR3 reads CASSARSSGQQTDTQYF. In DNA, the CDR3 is TGTGCCAGCAGCGCCAGATCTAGCGGGCAACAAACAGATACGCAGTATTTT.

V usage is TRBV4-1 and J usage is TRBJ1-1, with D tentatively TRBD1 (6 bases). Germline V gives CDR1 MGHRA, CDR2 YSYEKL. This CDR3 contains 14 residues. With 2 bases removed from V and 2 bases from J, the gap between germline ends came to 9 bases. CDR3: CASSQRTANTEAFF. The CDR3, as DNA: TGCGCCAGCAGCCAAAGGACAGCTAACACTGAAGCTTTCTTT.

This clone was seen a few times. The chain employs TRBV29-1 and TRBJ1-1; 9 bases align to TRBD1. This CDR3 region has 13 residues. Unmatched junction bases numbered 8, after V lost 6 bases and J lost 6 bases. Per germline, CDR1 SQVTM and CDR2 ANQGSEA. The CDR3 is CSVRTGEWAEAFF. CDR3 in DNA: TGCAGCGTCAGGACAGGGGAATGGGCTGAAGCTTTCTTT.

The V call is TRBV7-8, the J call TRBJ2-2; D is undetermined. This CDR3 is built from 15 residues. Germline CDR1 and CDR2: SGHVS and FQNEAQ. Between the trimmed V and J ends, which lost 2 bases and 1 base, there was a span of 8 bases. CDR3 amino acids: CASSLFQMNTGELFF. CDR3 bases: TGTGCCAGCAGCTTATTTCAAATGAACACCGGGGAGCTGTTTTTT.

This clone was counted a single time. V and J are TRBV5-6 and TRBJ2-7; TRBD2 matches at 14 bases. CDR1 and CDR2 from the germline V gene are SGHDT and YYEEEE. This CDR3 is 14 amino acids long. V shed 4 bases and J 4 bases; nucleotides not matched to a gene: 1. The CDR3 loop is CASSGTSGGYEQYF. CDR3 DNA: TGTGCCAGCAGCGGGACTAGCGGGGGTTACGAGCAGTACTTC. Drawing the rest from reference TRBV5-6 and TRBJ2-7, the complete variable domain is DAGVTQSPTHLIKTRGQQVTLRCSPKSGHDTVSWYQQALGQGPQFIFQYYEEEERQRGNFPDRFSGHQFPNYSSELNVNALLLGDSALYLCASSGTSGGYEQYFGPGTRLTVT.